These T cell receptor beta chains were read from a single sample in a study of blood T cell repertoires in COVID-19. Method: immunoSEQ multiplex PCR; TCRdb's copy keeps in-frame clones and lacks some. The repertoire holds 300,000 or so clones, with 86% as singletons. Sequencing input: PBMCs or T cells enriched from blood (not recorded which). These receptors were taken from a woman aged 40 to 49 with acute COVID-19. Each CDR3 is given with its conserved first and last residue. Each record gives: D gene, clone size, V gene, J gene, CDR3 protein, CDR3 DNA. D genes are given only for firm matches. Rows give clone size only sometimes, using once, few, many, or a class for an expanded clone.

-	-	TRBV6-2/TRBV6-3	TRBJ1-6	CASSYRLGATSPLHF	TGTGCCAGCAGTTATCGTTTGGGAGCGACTTCACCCCTCCACTTT
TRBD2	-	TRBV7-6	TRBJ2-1	CASSYKGTSGGQSSYNEQFF	TGTGCCAGCAGCTACAAAGGGACTAGCGGGGGCCAAAGCTCCTACAATGAGCAGTTCTTC
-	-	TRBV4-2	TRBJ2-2	CASSPQRAGPTGELFF	TGTGCCAGCAGCCCTCAGCGGGCAGGACCCACCGGGGAGCTGTTTTTT
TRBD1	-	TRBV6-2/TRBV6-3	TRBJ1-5	CASSNADRARDQPQHF	TGTGCCAGCAGTAACGCCGACAGGGCGCGGGATCAGCCCCAGCATTTT
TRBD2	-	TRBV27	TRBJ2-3	CASNPGLAGMDTQYF	TGTGCCAGCAATCCGGGACTAGCGGGAATGGATACGCAGTATTTT
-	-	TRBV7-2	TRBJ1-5	CASSLSAQAIPQPQHF	TGTGCCAGCAGCTTAAGTGCCCAGGCCATTCCTCAGCCCCAGCATTTT
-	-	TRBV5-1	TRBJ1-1	CASSGGQNLNTEAFF	TGCGCCAGCAGCGGAGGACAGAACCTGAACACTGAAGCTTTCTTT
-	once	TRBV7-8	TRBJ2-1	CASSLGRGTYNEQFF	TGTGCCAGCAGCTTAGGTAGGGGTACCTACAATGAGCAGTTCTTC
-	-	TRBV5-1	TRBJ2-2	CASSFSGSRTGELFF	TGCGCCAGCAGCTTTTCTGGGAGTAGGACCGGGGAGCTGTTTTTT
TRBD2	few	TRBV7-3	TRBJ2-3	CASSSLAGADTQYF	TGTGCCAGCAGCTCCCTAGCGGGAGCAGATACGCAGTATTTT
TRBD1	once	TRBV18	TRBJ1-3	CASSPRQGTGNTIYF	TGTGCCAGCTCACCCCGACAGGGGACTGGAAACACCATATATTTT
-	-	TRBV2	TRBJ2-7	CASSIEQGSYEQYF	TGTGCCAGCAGCATCGAACAGGGATCCTACGAGCAGTACTTC
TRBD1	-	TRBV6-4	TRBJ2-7	CASRNSYRGVNYEQYF	TGTGCCAGCAGAAACTCTTACAGGGGCGTTAACTACGAGCAGTACTTC
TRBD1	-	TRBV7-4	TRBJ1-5	CASSSRQGPNQPQHF	TGTGCCAGCAGCTCTAGACAGGGCCCTAATCAGCCCCAGCATTTT
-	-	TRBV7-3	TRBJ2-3	CASSPSFGGGTDTQYF	TGTGCCAGCAGCCCAAGTTTCGGCGGGGGCACAGATACGCAGTATTTT
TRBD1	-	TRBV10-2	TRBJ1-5	CASSPGQGLPQHF	TGCGCCAGCAGTCCGGGACAGGGATTGCCCCAGCATTTT
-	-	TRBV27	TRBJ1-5	CASSLYGGSQPQHF	TGTGCCAGCAGTTTATACGGGGGTAGTCAGCCCCAGCATTTT
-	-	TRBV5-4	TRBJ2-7	CASSLGGRGAYEQYF	TGTGCCAGCAGCTTGGGTGGGCGTGGTGCCTACGAGCAGTACTTC